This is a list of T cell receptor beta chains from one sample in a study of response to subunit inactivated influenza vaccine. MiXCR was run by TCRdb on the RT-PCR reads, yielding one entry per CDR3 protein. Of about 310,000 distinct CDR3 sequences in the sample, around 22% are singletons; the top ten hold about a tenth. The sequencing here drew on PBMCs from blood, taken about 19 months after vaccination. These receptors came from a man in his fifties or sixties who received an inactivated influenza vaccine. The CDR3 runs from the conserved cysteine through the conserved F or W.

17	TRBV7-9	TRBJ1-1	CASSLRVLGGGETEAFF
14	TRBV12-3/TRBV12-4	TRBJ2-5	CASSPGSGRGTQYF
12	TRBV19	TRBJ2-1	CASSIVRGEQFF
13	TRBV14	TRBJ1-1	CASSSLGVTEAFF
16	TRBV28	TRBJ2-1	CASSLLAGGPHNEQFF
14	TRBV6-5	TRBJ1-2	CASSYSIVGWGYTF
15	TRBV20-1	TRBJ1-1	CSAIERVAQNTEAFF
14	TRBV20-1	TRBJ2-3	CSARGLAGTHTQYF
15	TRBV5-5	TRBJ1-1	CASSLGQGMGTEAFF
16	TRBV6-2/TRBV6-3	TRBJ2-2	CASSKAGTTNTGELFF
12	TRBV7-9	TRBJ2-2	CASSLVTGELFF
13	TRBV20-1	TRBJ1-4	CSAVGTSNEKLFF
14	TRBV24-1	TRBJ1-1	CATSDPGQASGAFF
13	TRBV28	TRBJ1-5	CASIDRGILPQHF
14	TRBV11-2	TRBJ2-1	CASSLVGRRYEQFF
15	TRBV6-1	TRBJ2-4	CASRGGDSPKNIQYF
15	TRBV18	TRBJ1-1	CASSPGAGWNTEAFF
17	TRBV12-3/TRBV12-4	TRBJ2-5	CASTPRTSGIGDETQYF
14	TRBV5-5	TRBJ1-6	CASSFGTGTSPLHF
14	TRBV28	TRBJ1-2	CASKVGVPNYGYTF
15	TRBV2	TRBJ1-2	CASTPMQAIDYGYTF
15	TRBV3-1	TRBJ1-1	CASSQDPGGATEAFF
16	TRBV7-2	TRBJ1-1	CASSLAMGNRDTEAFF
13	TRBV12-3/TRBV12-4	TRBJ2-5	CASSLRGLETQYF
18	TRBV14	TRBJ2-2	CASSQGPRLAGSFGELFF
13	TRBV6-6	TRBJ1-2	CASWEQGVYSYTF
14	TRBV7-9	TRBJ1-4	CASTQAGPSEKLFF
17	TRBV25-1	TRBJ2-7	CASSEISGRASVYEQYF
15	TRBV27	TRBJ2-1	CASSLLGGGAGEQFF